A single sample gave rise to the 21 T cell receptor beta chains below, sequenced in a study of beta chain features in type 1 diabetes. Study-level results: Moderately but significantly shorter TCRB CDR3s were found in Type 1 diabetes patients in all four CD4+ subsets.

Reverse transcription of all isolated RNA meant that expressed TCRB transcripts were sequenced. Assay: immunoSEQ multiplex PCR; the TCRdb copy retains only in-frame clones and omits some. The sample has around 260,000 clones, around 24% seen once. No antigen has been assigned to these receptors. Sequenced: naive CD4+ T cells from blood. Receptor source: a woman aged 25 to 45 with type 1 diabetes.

The CDR3 DNA follows: TGCGCCAGCAGTCAACCAAACACAGGGGAGAGCTACGAGCAGTACTTC. Translated: CASSQPNTGESYEQYF. The chain links TRBV23-1 to TRBJ2-7; 7 bases align to TRBD1. TRBV23-1 is marked as an open reading frame, function uncertain. The CDR3 runs 16 residues. V dropped 2 bases and J dropped 3; count of bases not matched to a gene: 10.

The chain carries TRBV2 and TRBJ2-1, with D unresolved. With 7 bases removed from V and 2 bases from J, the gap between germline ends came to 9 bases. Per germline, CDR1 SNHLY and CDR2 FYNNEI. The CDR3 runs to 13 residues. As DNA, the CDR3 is TGTGCCAGCACAAGAGAAACCTACAATGAGCAGTTCTTC. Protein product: CASTRETYNEQFF.

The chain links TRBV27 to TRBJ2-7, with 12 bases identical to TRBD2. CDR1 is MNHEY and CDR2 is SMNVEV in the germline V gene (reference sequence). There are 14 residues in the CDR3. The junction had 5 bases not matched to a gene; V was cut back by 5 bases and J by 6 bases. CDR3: CASSRLAGAGEQYF. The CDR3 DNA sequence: TGTGCCAGCAGTAGACTAGCGGGAGCTGGCGAGCAGTACTTC.

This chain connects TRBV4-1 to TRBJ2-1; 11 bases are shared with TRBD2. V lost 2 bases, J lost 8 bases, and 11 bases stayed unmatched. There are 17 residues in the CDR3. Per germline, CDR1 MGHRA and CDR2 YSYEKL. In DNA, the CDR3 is TGCGCCAGCAGCCAACCCTTCACTAGCGGGAGAACGGATGAGCAGTTCTTC. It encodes CASSQPFTSGRTDEQFF.

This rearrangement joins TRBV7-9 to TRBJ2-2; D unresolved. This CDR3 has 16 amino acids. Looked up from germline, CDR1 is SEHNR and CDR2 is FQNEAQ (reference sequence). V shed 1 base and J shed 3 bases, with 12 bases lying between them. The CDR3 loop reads CASSLVAVVYTGELFF. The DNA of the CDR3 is TGTGCCAGCAGCTTAGTGGCAGTGGTGTACACCGGGGAGCTGTTTTTT.

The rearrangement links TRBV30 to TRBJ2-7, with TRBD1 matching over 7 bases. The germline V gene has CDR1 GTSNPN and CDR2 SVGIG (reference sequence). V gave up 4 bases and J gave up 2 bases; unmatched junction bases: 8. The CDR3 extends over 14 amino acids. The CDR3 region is CAWTTGNEPYEQYF. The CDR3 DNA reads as TGTGCCTGGACGACAGGGAATGAACCCTACGAGCAGTACTTC.

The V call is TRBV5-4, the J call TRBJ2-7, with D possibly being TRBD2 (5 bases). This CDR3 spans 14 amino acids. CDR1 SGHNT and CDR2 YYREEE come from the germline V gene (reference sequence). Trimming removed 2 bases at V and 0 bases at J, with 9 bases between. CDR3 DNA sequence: TGTGCCAGCAGCTTTAGCGCAACCTCCTACGAGCAGTACTTC. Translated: CASSFSATSYEQYF.

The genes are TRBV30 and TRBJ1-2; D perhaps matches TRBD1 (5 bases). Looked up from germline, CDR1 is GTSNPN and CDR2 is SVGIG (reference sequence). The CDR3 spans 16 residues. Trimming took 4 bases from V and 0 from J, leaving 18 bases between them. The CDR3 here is CAWTRDRAQTNYGYTF. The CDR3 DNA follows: TGTGCCTGGACTCGTGACAGAGCTCAAACTAACTATGGCTACACCTTC. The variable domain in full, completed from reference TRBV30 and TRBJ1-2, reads SQTIHQWPATLVQPVGSPLSLECTVEGTSNPNLYWYRQAAGRGLQLLFYSVGIGQISSEVPQNLSASRPQDRQFILSSKKLLLSDSGFYLCAWTRDRAQTNYGYTFGSGTRLTVV.

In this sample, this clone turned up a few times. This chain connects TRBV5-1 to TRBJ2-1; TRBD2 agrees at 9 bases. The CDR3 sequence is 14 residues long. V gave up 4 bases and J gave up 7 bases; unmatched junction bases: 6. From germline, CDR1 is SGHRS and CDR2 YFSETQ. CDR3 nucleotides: TGCGCCAGCAGCCCATATCTAGCGGGGAATGAGCAGTTCTTC. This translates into CASSPYLAGNEQFF. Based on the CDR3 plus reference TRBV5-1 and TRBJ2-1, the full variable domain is KAGVTQTPRYLIKTRGQQVTLSCSPISGHRSVSWYQQTPGQGLQFLFEYFSETQRNKGNFPGRFSGRQFSNSRSEMNVSTLELGDSALYLCASSPYLAGNEQFFGPGTRLTVL.

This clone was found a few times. For the CDR3, the DNA is TGTGCCAGCAGCCAAAGCGGGAGCCGGGTAAATGAGCAGTTCTTC. Translated, it gives CASSQSGSRVNEQFF. The chain combines TRBV4-2 with TRBJ2-1; TRBD2 aligns across 8 bases. The CDR3 loop spans 15 amino acids. The ends lost 2 bases at V and 7 bases at J; junction bases unmatched: 7. Germline V lookup: CDR1 LGHNA, CDR2 YNFKEQ.

The CDR3: CASRTSGVYYNEQFF. As DNA, the CDR3 is TGTGCCAGCAGAACCAGCGGGGTTTACTACAATGAGCAGTTCTTC. The chain recombines TRBV7-8 with TRBJ2-1; 7 nucleotides match TRBD2. Germline trimming cut 6 bases from V and 3 bases from J; bases unmatched to any gene: 8. The length of the CDR3 is 15 residues. Germline V gives CDR1 SGHVS, CDR2 FQNEAQ.

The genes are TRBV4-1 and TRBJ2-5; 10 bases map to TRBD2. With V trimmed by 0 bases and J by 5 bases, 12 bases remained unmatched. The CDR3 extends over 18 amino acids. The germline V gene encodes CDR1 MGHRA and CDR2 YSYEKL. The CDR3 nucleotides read TGCGCCAGCAGCCAAGATCATGGTCTAGCGGGAGTCCGGGAGACCCAGTACTTC. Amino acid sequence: CASSQDHGLAGVRETQYF.

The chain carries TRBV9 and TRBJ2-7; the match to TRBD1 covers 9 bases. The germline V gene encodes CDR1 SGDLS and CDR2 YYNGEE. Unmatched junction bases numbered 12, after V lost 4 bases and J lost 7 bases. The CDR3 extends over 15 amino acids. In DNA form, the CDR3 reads TGTGCCAGCAGCTTAAGGGACAGGGACCCGGCTGAGCAGTACTTC. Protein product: CASSLRDRDPAEQYF.

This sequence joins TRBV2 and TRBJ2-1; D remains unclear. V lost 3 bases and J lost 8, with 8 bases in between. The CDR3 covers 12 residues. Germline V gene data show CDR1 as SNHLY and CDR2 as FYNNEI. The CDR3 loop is CASSDSPDEQFF. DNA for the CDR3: TGTGCCAGCAGTGACTCACCGGATGAGCAGTTCTTC.

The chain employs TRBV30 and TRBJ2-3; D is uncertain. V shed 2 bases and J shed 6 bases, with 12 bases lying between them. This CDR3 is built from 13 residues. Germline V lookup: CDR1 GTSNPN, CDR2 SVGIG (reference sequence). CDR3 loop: CAWSYVLSDTQYF. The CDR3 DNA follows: TGTGCCTGGAGTTACGTACTCTCCGATACGCAGTATTTT.

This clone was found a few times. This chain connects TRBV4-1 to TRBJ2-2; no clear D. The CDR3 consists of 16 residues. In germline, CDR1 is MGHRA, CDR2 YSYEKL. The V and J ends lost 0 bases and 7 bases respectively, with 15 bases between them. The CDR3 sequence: CASSQDFPRRGGELFF. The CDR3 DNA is TGCGCCAGCAGCCAAGATTTTCCTAGACGCGGCGGGGAGCTGTTTTTT.

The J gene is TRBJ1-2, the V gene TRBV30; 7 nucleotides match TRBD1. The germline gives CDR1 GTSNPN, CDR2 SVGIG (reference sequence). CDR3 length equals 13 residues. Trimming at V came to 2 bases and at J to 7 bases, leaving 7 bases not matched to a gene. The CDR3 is CAWSPGTALGYTF. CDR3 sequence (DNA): TGTGCCTGGAGTCCCGGGACAGCGCTTGGCTACACCTTC.

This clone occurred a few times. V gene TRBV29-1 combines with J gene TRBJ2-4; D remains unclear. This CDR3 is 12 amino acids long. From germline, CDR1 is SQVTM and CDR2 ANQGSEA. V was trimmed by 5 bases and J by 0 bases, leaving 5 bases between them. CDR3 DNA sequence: TGCAGCGTTCGACTAGCCAAAAACATTCAGTACTTC. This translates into CSVRLAKNIQYF.

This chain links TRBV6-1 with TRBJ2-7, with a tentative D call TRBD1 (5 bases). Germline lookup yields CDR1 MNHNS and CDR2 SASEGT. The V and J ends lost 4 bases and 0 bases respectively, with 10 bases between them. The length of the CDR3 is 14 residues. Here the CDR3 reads CASSVQGSSYEQYF. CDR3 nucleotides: TGTGCCAGCAGTGTTCAGGGAAGCTCCTACGAGCAGTACTTC.

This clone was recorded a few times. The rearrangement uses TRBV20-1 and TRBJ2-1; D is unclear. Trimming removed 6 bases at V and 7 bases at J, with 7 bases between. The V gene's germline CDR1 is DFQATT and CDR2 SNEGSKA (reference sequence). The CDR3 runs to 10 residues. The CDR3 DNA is TGCAGTGCGGAGAGAAATGAGCAGTTCTTC. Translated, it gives CSAERNEQFF.

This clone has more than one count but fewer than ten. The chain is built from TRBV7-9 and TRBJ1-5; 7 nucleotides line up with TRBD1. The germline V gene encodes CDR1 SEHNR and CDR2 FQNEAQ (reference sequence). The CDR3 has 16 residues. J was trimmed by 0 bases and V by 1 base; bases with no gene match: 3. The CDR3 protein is CASSLGTGDSNQPQHF. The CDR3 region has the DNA TGTGCCAGCAGCTTAGGTACAGGGGATAGCAATCAGCCCCAGCATTTT.